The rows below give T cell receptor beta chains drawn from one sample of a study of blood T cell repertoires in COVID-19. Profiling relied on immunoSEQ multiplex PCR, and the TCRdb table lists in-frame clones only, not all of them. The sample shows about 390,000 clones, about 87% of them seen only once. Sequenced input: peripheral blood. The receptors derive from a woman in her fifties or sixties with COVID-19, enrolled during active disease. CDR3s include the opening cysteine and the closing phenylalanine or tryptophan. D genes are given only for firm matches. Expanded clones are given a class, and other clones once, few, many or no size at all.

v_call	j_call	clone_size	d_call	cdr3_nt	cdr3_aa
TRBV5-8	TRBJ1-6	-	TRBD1	TGTGCCAGCAGCCGCGACAGGGGGTCTAATTCACCCCTCCACTTT	CASSRDRGSNSPLHF
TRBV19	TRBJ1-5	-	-	TGTGCCAGTAGTGGAGGAGGTGGCAATCAGCCCCAGCATTTT	CASSGGGGNQPQHF
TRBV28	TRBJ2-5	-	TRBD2	TGTGCCAGCAGCCAATTAGCGGGGGAGAACCAAGAGACCCAGTACTTC	CASSQLAGENQETQYF
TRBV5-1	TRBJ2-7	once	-	TGCGCCAGCAGCTTGGCGACAAGCTCCTACGAGCAGTACTTC	CASSLATSSYEQYF
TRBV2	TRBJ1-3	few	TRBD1	TGTGCCAGCAGGGACAGGGGGCTAGGAAACACCATATATTTT	CASRDRGLGNTIYF
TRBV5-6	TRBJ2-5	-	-	TGTGCCAGCAGCTTTACGTGGACAACTGGGGAGACCCAGTACTTC	CASSFTWTTGETQYF
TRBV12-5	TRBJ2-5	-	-	TGTGCTAGTGGTTTGGTACCAGGTCAAGAGACCCAGTACTTC	CASGLVPGQETQYF
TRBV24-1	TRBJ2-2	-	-	TGTGCCACCAGTGATACTGGGGGCGCCGACACCGGGGAGCTGTTTTTT	CATSDTGGADTGELFF
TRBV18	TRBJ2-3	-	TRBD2	TGTGCCAGCTCACCACGGGGTAGCGGGGGCACAGATACGCAGTATTTT	CASSPRGSGGTDTQYF
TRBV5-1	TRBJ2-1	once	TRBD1	TGCGCCAGCAGAAAATGGACAGGTATAGAAGGTGAGCAGTTCTTC	CASRKWTGIEGEQFF
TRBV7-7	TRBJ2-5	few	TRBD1	TGTGCTAGCAGCGCGACAGGGGGCCAAGAGACCCAGTACTTC	CASSATGGQETQYF
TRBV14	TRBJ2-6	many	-	TGTGCCAGCAGCCTACGGACAGTGAGATCTGGGGCCAACGTCCTGACTTTC	CASSLRTVRSGANVLTF
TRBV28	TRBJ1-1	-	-	TGTGCCAGCCATCCAATCGGCGGGAAAGGGAACACTGAAGCTTTCTTT	CASHPIGGKGNTEAFF
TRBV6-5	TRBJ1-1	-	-	TGTGCCAACAAGAAGTCAGGGAACACTGAAGCTTTCTTT	CANKKSGNTEAFF
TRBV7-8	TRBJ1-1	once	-	TGTGCCAGCAGCCGATTTTCGGGACAACTGAACACTGAAGCTTTCTTT	CASSRFSGQLNTEAFF
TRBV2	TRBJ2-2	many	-	TGTGCCAGCAGTGACCGGACCGGGGAGCTGTTTTTT	CASSDRTGELFF
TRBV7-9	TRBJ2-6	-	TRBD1	TGTGCCAGCAGCTTAGGACAGGGGGCGTCCTCTGGGGCCAACGTCCTGACTTTC	CASSLGQGASSGANVLTF
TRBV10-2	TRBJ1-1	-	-	TGCGCCAGCAGTGAACAGGGCTATCTTGAAGCTTTCTTT	CASSEQGYLEAFF
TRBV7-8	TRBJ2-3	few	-	TGTGCCAGCAGCCCTAGGGCAGGGTACACAGATACGCAGTATTTT	CASSPRAGYTDTQYF
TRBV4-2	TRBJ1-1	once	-	TGTGCCAGCAGCCAAGTCGGGGGGCGGAACACTGAAGCTTTCTTT	CASSQVGGRNTEAFF
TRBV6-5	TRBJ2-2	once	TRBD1	TGTGCCAGCAGTCGACAGGGAACCGGGGAGCTGTTTTTT	CASSRQGTGELFF
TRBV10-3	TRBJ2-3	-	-	TGTGCCATCAGTGAGTCGACTCCCACAGATACGCAGTATTTT	CAISESTPTDTQYF
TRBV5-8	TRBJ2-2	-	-	TGTGCCAGCACCTCACATGGAGGCCCCCGGGAGCTGTTTTTT	CASTSHGGPRELFF
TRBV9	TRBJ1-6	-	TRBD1	TGTGCCAGCACGAAGGGGACAGGCGATTCACCCCTCCACTTT	CASTKGTGDSPLHF
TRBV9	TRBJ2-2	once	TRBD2	TGTGCCAGCAGCGTAGTTAGCGGAGCGGGGGGGCAAGCCGGGGAGCTGTTTTTT	CASSVVSGAGGQAGELFF
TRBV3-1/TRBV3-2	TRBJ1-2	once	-	TGTGCCAGCAGCCAAGATCACAAGAACGATTATGGCTACACCTTC	CASSQDHKNDYGYTF
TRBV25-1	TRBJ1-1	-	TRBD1	TGTGCCAGCAGTGAAACTACAGGGGGCTCCTCGAACACTGAAGCTTTCTTT	CASSETTGGSSNTEAFF
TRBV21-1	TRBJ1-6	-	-	TGTGCCAGCAGCTCGGGGGGGGCTTTGTATAATTCACCCCTCCACTTT	CASSSGGALYNSPLHF
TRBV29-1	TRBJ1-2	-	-	TGCAGCGTTAAAGGGGAGGAAGACTATGGCTACACCTTC	CSVKGEEDYGYTF
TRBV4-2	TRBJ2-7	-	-	TGTGCCAGCAGCCGGAGGGATTTCGGGGAGCAGTACTTC	CASSRRDFGEQYF
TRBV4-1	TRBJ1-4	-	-	TGCGCCAGCAGCCAGGGGGGGGGAGGCAATGAAAAACTGTTTTTT	CASSQGGGGNEKLFF
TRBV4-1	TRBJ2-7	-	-	TGCGCCAGCAGCCAAGGTATGGAGGGCACCTACGAGCAGTACTTC	CASSQGMEGTYEQYF
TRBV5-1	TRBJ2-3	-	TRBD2	TGCGCCAGCAGAAGACTAGCGGGGTGGGATACGCAGTATTTT	CASRRLAGWDTQYF
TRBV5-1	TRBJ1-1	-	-	TGCGCCAGCAGCTTAGAAGCGAACACTGAAGCTTTCTTT	CASSLEANTEAFF
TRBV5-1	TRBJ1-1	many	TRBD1	TGCGCCAGCAGGCTGACAGGGCGGGTGGGGAACACTGAAGCTTTCTTT	CASRLTGRVGNTEAFF
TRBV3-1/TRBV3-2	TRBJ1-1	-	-	TGTGCCAGCAGCCCCGTGGTAGGAGCCCCCACTGAAGCTTTCTTT	CASSPVVGAPTEAFF
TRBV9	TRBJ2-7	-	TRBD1	TGTGCCAGCAGCGTGGACAGGGACGAGCAGTACTTC	CASSVDRDEQYF
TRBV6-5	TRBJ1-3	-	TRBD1	TGTGCCAGCAGCCGTGGGACAGCCTCTGGAAACACCATATATTTT	CASSRGTASGNTIYF
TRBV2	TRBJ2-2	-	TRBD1	TGTGCCAGCAGCCGACAGGGCCGCACCGGGGAGCTGTTTTTT	CASSRQGRTGELFF
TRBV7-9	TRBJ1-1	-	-	TGTGCCAGCAGCTTAGCGGTACAGGCCTCTCTCCCAGGGGCTTTCTTT	CASSLAVQASLPGAFF
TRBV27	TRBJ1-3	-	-	TGTGCCAGCAGCCCCGGGAGTTTGGGAAACACCATATATTTT	CASSPGSLGNTIYF
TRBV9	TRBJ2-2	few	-	TGTGCCAGCAGCCCCCGCACTGGGGCAGGAGTCACCGGGGAGCTGTTTTTT	CASSPRTGAGVTGELFF
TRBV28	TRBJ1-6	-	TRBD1	TGTGCCAGCAGTCCGGGACAGGGGGGAATAGGATCACCCCTCCACTTT	CASSPGQGGIGSPLHF
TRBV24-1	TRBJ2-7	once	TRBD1	TGTGCCACCAGTGACCCTCGCGACAGGGGTACCTACGAGCAGTACTTC	CATSDPRDRGTYEQYF
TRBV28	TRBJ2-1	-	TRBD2	TGTGCCAGTGACCCAGCGGGGGGGGGAAATGAGCAGTTCTTC	CASDPAGGGNEQFF
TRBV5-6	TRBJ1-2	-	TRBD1	TGTGCCAGCAGCCCAACGACCGGACAGGGCCATAGGGGCTACACCTTC	CASSPTTGQGHRGYTF
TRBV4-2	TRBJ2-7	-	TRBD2	TGTGCCAGCAGCCAAGACGTAGCGGGGGGCCTTTACGAGCAGTACTTC	CASSQDVAGGLYEQYF
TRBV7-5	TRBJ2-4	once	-	TGTGTCAGAAGCCCAGACTTTGGCAAAAACATTCAGTACTTC	CVRSPDFGKNIQYF
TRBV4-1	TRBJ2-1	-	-	TGCGCCAGCAGCCAAGTCGACAGAGACTACAATGAGCAGTTCTTC	CASSQVDRDYNEQFF
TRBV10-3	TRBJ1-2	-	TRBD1	TGTGCCATCAGTGGTGGACAGGGGGAATGGTATGGCTACACCTTC	CAISGGQGEWYGYTF
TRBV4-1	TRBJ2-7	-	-	TGCGCCAGCAGCCAAGGACCGGGGGTTTCCTACGAGCAGTACTTC	CASSQGPGVSYEQYF
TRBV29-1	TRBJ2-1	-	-	TGCAGCGGCCACAGGAGACAGGTGTTAGACAATGAGCAGTTCTTC	CSGHRRQVLDNEQFF
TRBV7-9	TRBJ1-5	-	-	TGTGCCAGCAGCTTAGCACTTCATCAGCCCCAGCATTTT	CASSLALHQPQHF
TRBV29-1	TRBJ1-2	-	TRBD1	TGCAGCATAATCGGGACAGGAGGTTACTATGGCTACACCTTC	CSIIGTGGYYGYTF
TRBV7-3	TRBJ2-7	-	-	TGTGCCAGCAGCCCCTGGGGGGATTTGGCCGAGCAGTACTTC	CASSPWGDLAEQYF
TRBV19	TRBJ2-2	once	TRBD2	TGTGCCAGTAGGTTATCTACCGGGGGGGCGAACACCGGGGAGCTGTTTTTT	CASRLSTGGANTGELFF
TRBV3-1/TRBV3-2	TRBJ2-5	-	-	TGTGCCAGCAGCCAAGATCATAACGGGGGAGAGACCCAGTACTTC	CASSQDHNGGETQYF
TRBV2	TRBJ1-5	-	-	TGTGCCAGCAGCGGGACATGGTATAGCAATCAGCCCCAGCATTTT	CASSGTWYSNQPQHF
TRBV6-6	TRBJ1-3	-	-	TGTGCCACCCAAAGCGCAGACTACTCTGGAAACACCATATATTTT	CATQSADYSGNTIYF